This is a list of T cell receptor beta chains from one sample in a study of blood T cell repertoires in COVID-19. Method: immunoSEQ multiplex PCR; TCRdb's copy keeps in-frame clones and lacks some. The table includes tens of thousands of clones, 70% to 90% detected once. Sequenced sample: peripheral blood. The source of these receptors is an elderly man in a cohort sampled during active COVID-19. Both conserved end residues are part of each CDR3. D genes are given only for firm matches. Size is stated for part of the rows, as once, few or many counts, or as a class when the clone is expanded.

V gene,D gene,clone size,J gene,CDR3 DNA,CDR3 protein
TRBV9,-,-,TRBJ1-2,TGTGCCAGCAGCGTAGGGGCCGGGGAGAAACCGAACTATGGCTACACCTTC,CASSVGAGEKPNYGYTF
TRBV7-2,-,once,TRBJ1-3,TGTGCCAGCAGCTTCTTCGGAAACACCATATATTTT,CASSFFGNTIYF
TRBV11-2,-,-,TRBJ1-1,TGTGCCAGCAGCCCCAGACAGGAGTTCACTGAAGCTTTCTTT,CASSPRQEFTEAFF
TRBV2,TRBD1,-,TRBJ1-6,TGTGCCAGCAAGAGAACAGGGGGCCCCAATTCACCCCTCCACTTT,CASKRTGGPNSPLHF
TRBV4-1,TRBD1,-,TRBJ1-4,TGCGCCAGCTCCCAAGAGGGGTCCGGGACAGGGGTCGGAAAACTGTTTTTT,CASSQEGSGTGVGKLFF
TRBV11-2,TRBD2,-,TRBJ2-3,TGCCTTACGCAACTAGCGGGGTACACAGATACGCAGTATTTT,CLTQLAGYTDTQYF
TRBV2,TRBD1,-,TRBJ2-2,TGTGCCAGCAGTGGACAGGGCCGGAACACCGGGGAGCTGTTTTTT,CASSGQGRNTGELFF
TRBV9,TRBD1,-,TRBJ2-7,TGTGCCAGCAGCGTAGCAGGACAGGGGTACTACGAGCAGTACTTC,CASSVAGQGYYEQYF
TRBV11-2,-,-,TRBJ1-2,TGTGCCAGCAGCTTAGAGCAGGGGCTAGAGTATGGCTACACCTTC,CASSLEQGLEYGYTF
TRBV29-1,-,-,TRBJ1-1,TGCAGCGTCCGAGTAGGGGGTAGCACTGAAGCTTTCTTT,CSVRVGGSTEAFF
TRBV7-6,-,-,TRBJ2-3,TGTGCCAGCAGCCCCATGGGGGGTTTTAGCACAGATACGCAGTATTTT,CASSPMGGFSTDTQYF
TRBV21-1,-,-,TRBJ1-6,TGTGCCAGCAGCAAAGCGGGACATGACCCCTATGATTCACCCCTCCACTTT,CASSKAGHDPYDSPLHF
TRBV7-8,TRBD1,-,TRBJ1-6,TGTGCCAGCAGCCAAGGTCAGGGGGATTCACCCCTCCACTTT,CASSQGQGDSPLHF
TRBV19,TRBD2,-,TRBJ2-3,TGTGCCAGTACTAGACTAGCGGGAACTAGCACAGATACGCAGTATTTT,CASTRLAGTSTDTQYF
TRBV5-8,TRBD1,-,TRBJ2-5,TGTGCCAGCAGCCGGACAGGACAACAAGAGACCCAGTACTTC,CASSRTGQQETQYF
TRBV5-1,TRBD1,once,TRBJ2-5,TGCGCCAGCAGCTTGGGACAGGGGCCTGAGACCCAGTACTTC,CASSLGQGPETQYF
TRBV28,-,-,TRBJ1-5,TGTGCCAGCAGCCAGCCCCAGGGAAGGGGCAATCAGCCCCAGCATTTT,CASSQPQGRGNQPQHF
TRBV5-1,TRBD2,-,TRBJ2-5,TGCGCCAGCAGCTCGGCTAGCGGGGGGGCTGGGCAAGAGACCCAGTACTTC,CASSSASGGAGQETQYF
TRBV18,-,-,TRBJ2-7,TGTGCCAGCTCACCCGGTGAGGGTATCTCCTACGAGCAGTACTTC,CASSPGEGISYEQYF
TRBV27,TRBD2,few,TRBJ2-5,TGTGCCAGCAGTTTCGGGGGGGAGACCCAGTACTTC,CASSFGGETQYF
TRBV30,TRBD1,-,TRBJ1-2,TGTGCCTGGGAGGGTCCCCTTGTTGGGGCTCGGGACAGGGAAAAATATGGCTACACCTTC,CAWEGPLVGARDREKYGYTF
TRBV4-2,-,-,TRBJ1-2,TGTGCCAGCAGCCAAGTCTCGGCCGCGGGGACGTTCTATGGCTACACCTTC,CASSQVSAAGTFYGYTF
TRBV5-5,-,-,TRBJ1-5,TGTGCCAGCGGCGCGGGGGGGCTCAATCAGCCCCAGCATTTT,CASGAGGLNQPQHF
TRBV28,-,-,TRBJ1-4,TGTGCCAGCAGGGGGGGGGATAATGAAAAACTGTTTTTT,CASRGGDNEKLFF
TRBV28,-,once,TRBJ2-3,TGTGCCAGCAGTTACCCGCTAGCGTCCACGCAGTATTTT,CASSYPLASTQYF
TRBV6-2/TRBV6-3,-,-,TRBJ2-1,TGTGCCAGCATCCCCGGGACTGTAGACAATGAGCAGTTCTTC,CASIPGTVDNEQFF
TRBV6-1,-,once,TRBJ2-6,TGTGCCAGCAGTGATGAGGGTCTCTCTGGGGCCAACGTCCTGACTTTC,CASSDEGLSGANVLTF
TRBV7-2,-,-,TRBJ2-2,TGTGCCAGCAGCTTAGAGTGGGGGGGCTCCGGGGAGCTGTTTTTT,CASSLEWGGSGELFF
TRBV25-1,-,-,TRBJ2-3,TGTGCCAGCAGTGGATCCAGGGGTGTCGATACGCAGTATTTT,CASSGSRGVDTQYF
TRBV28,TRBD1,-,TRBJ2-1,TGTGCCAGCAGATTGACAGGGACCGCGAGCAATGAGCAGTTCTTC,CASRLTGTASNEQFF
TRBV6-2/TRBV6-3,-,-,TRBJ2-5,TGTGCCAGCAGTCAGGGTCTAGGGGAGACCCAGTACTTC,CASSQGLGETQYF